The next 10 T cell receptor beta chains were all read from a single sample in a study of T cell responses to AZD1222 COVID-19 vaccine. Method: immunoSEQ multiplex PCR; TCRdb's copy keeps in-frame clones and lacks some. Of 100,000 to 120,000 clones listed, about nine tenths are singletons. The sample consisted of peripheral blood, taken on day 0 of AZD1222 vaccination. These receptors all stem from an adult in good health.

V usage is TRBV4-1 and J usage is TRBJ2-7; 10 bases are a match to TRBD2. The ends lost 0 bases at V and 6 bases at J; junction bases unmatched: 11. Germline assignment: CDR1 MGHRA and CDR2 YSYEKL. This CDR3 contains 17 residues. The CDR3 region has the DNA TGCGCCAGCAGCCAAGATGGTCTAGCGGGGGTAACGGCCGAGCAGTACTTC. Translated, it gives CASSQDGLAGVTAEQYF.

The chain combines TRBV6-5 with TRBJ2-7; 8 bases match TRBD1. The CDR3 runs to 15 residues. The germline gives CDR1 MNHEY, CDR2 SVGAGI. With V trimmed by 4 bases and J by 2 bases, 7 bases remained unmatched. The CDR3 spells CASSLTGTGTYEQYF. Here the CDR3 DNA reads TGTGCCAGCAGTTTGACCGGGACAGGTACCTACGAGCAGTACTTC.

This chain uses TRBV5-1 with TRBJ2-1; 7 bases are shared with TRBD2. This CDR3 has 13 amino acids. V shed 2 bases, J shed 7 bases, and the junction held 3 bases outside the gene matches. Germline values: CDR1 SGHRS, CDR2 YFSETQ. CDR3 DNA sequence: TGCGCCAGCAGCTTAACGGGGGGTAATGAGCAGTTCTTC. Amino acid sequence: CASSLTGGNEQFF.

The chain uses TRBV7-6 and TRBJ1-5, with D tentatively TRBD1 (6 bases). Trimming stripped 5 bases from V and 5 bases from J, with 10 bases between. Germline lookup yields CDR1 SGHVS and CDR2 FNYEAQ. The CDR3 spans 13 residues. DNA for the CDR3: TGTGCCAGCAGCACCAGACAGGATCAGCCCCAGCATTTT. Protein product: CASSTRQDQPQHF.

This CDR3 is CASSLVGLSTDTQYF. The CDR3, as DNA: TGTGCCAGCAGCTTAGTTGGCCTTAGCACAGATACGCAGTATTTT. The rearrangement links TRBV11-2 to TRBJ2-3; D not resolved. The V and J ends lost 1 base and 0 bases respectively, with 8 bases between them. Germline loops: CDR1 SGHAT, CDR2 FQNNGV. The length of the CDR3 is 15 residues.

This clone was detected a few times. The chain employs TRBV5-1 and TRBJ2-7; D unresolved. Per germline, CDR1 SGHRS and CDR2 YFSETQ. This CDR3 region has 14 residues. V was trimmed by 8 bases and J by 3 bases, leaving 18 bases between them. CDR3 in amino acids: CASSFTASHYEQYF. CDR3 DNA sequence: TGCGCCAGTAGTTTTACAGCCTCACACTACGAGCAGTACTTC.

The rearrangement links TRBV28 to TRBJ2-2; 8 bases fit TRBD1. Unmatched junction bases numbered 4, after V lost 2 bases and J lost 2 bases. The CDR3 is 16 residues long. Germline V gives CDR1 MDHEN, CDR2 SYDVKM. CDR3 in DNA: TGTGCCAGCAGTTTAGATCCAGGGGGCAACACCGGGGAGCTGTTTTTT. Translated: CASSLDPGGNTGELFF. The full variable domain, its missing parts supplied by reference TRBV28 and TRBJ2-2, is DVKVTQSSRYLVKRTGEKVFLECVQDMDHENMFWYRQDPGLGLRLIYFSYDVKMKEKGDIPEGYSVSREKKERFSLILESASTNQTSMYLCASSLDPGGNTGELFFGEGSRLTVL.

The CDR3 here is CASSLRTAATNEKLFF. CDR3 in DNA: TGTGCCAGCAGCCTGCGGACGGCTGCAACTAATGAAAAACTGTTTTTT. V is TRBV13 and J is TRBJ1-4; the D is unclear. The V gene's germline CDR1 is PRHDT and CDR2 FYEKMQ (reference sequence). V lost 5 bases, J lost 0 bases, and 13 bases lay in between. The CDR3 is made up of 16 amino acids. The whole variable domain, filled in from reference TRBV13 and TRBJ1-4, reads AAGVIQSPRHLIKEKRETATLKCYPIPRHDTVYWYQQGPGQDPQFLISFYEKMQSDKGSIPDRFSAQQFSDYHSELNMSSLELGDSALYFCASSLRTAATNEKLFFGSGTQLSVL.

CDR3 sequence: CASSRAGQQNQPQHF. CDR3 in DNA: TGTGCCAGCAGTAGAGCGGGACAGCAGAATCAGCCCCAGCATTTT. The chain uses TRBV6-2 or TRBV6-3 and TRBJ1-5; 7 nucleotides align to TRBD1. This CDR3 comprises 15 residues. Germline values: CDR1 MNHEY, CDR2 SVGEGT. V lost 5 bases to trimming and J lost 4 bases; unmatched junction nucleotides: 8.

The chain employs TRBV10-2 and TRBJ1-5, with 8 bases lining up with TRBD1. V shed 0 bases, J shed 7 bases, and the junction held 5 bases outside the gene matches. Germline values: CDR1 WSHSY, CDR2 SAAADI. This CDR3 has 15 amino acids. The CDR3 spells CASSESDRVVQPQHF. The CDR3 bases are TGCGCCAGCAGTGAGTCGGACAGGGTGGTCCAGCCCCAGCATTTT.